The 12 T cell receptor beta chains listed next were all sequenced from one sample in a study of T-cell reconstitution after alpha-beta-depleted transplantation in children (dated by TCRdb to between 2015 and 2016). This sample's treatment or condition label indicates: allogeneic hematopoietic cell transplantation with graft depleted of TCRalphabeta T cells and CD19 B cells. Libraries came from PCR. TCRdb shows the sequencer as Illumina HiSeq 2500. TCR library preparation used molecular barcoding, with unique molecular identifiers applied to normalize quantification of the TCRbeta repertoire. The public reads were reprocessed in TCRdb via fastp at Q25 and MiXCR, keeping in-frame beta chains. Every CDR3 protein is listed once, alongside the most common genes and DNA of its rows. The sample records 200,000 or so distinct CDR3 sequences, about 7% of which are singletons. The top ten clonotypes cover 5% to 6.5% of the sample.

Sequencing used PBMCs, obtained before TCRalphabeta/CD19-depleted stem cell transplant. These receptors were collected from a boy aged 2 to 10 with acute lymphoblastic leukemia, due to receive a stem cell transplant.

The rearrangement links TRBV12-3 or TRBV12-4 to TRBJ2-1, with D perhaps matching TRBD2 (6 bases). The CDR3 contains 18 residues. The germline V and J ends were trimmed by 10 bases and 6 bases, with 31 bases remaining between them. The CDR3 DNA follows: TGTGCCATCTGTTTACCTGGGGAAGGGGCGGGACCCCCCAATGAGCAGTTCTTC. Amino acid sequence: CAICLPGEGAGPPNEQFF.

This clonotype was found many times. The chain employs TRBV7-9 and TRBJ2-1; 12 bases align to TRBD2. The CDR3 is 15 amino acids. V shed 5 bases and J 6 bases; nucleotides not matched to a gene: 5. Per the germline V gene, CDR1 is SEHNR and CDR2 is FQNEAQ (reference sequence). The DNA of the CDR3 is TGTGCCAGCAGCCCTAGCGGGGGGGCTTCCAATGAGCAGTTCTTC. Translating it yields CASSPSGGASNEQFF.

This clonotype was detected many times. The chain recombines TRBV10-3 with TRBJ2-7; no clear D. Germline values: CDR1 ENHRY, CDR2 SYGVKD. The V gene lost 2 bases and the J gene lost 4 bases, with 12 bases spanning the gap. CDR3 length equals 14 residues. The CDR3 DNA sequence: TGTGCCATCAGTGAGGCAATAGATGGGTACGAGCAGTACTTC. It yields the protein CAISEAIDGYEQYF.

The table lists this clonotype with many counts. The V call is TRBV28, the J call TRBJ2-7; 9 bases line up with TRBD2. The V segment lost 2 bases and the J segment 2 bases; nucleotides outside the gene matches: 4. Germline V gives CDR1 MDHEN, CDR2 SYDVKM. This CDR3 has 15 amino acids. This CDR3 is CASSLSGGSTYEQYF. As DNA, the CDR3 is TGTGCCAGCAGTTTAAGCGGGGGGAGTACCTACGAGCAGTACTTC.

The V gene is TRBV24-1, the J gene TRBJ2-3; 10 positions agree with TRBD1. Per germline, CDR1 KGHDR and CDR2 SFDVKD. V dropped 9 bases and J dropped 4; count of bases not matched to a gene: 9. The CDR3 is 15 residues long. The CDR3, as DNA: TGTGCCACCGCCCCGACAGGGGGCATCGCAGATACGCAGTATTTT. Translating gives CATAPTGGIADTQYF.

This clonotype has ten or more counts. The J gene is TRBJ2-3, the V gene TRBV5-1; 9 nucleotides agree with TRBD2. V was pared by 0 bases and J by 5 bases, with 10 bases of the junction left unmatched. The CDR3 runs to 17 residues. CDR1 is SGHRS and CDR2 is YFSETQ in the germline V gene. The CDR3 region is CASSLVGGGADGDTQYF. CDR3 coding DNA: TGCGCCAGCAGCTTGGTTGGCGGGGGGGCCGATGGAGATACGCAGTATTTT.

This clonotype was seen repeatedly, ten times or more. The rearrangement joins TRBV15 to TRBJ2-5; TRBD1 agrees at 7 bases. Losses at the gene ends were 3 bases for V and 1 base for J; bases not matched to a gene: 2. Germline CDR1 is LNHNV and CDR2 is YYDKDF (reference sequence). The CDR3 contains 14 residues. CDR3 DNA: TGTGCCACCAGCAGGGGACAGTTCCAAGAGACCCAGTACTTC. It codes for CATSRGQFQETQYF.

This clonotype was recorded many times. This chain connects TRBV7-8 to TRBJ2-1; D unclear. V lost 4 bases, J lost 0 bases, and 10 bases lay in between. Per germline, CDR1 SGHVS and CDR2 FQNEAQ. This CDR3 region has 15 residues. CDR3 amino acids: CASSYPQNSYNEQFF. Here the CDR3 DNA reads TGTGCCAGCAGCTACCCTCAAAACTCCTACAATGAGCAGTTCTTC.

The J gene is TRBJ2-1, the V gene TRBV27, with 11 bases that match TRBD2. V lost 6 bases and J lost 2; bases outside the gene matches: 9. Per the germline V gene, CDR1 is MNHEY and CDR2 is SMNVEV (reference sequence). The CDR3 consists of 17 residues. The CDR3 DNA follows: TGTGCCAGCAGCCCTAGCGGGGGGCGACCCACCTACAATGAGCAGTTCTTC. It specifies CASSPSGGRPTYNEQFF.

The CDR3 DNA follows: TGTGCCAGCAGTTTTATGGGAGGGGACAATCAGCCCCAGCATTTT. Translation: CASSFMGGDNQPQHF. This chain connects TRBV12-3 or TRBV12-4 to TRBJ1-5, with a weak D call TRBD1 (5 bases). The length of the CDR3 is 15 residues. Between the trimmed V and J ends, which lost 3 bases and 3 bases, there was a span of 12 bases.

The chain uses TRBV4-1 and TRBJ2-1, with D perhaps matching TRBD2 (5 bases). The CDR3 contains 13 residues. The V and J ends lost 1 base and 8 bases respectively, with 9 bases between them. CDR1 and CDR2 from the germline V gene are MGHRA and YSYEKL. The CDR3 sequence is CASSQVGGYEQFF. The CDR3 coding sequence is TGCGCCAGCAGCCAAGTCGGAGGCTATGAGCAGTTCTTC.

The chain combines TRBV28 with TRBJ1-2; 11 nucleotides agree with TRBD1. V lost 5 bases to trimming and J lost 2 bases; unmatched junction nucleotides: 19. The CDR3 covers 20 residues. The V gene's germline CDR1 is MDHEN and CDR2 SYDVKM. The CDR3: CASSHMAGQGARASNYGYTF. CDR3 nucleotides: TGTGCCAGCAGTCATATGGCTGGACAGGGGGCGCGGGCTTCCAACTATGGCTACACCTTC.